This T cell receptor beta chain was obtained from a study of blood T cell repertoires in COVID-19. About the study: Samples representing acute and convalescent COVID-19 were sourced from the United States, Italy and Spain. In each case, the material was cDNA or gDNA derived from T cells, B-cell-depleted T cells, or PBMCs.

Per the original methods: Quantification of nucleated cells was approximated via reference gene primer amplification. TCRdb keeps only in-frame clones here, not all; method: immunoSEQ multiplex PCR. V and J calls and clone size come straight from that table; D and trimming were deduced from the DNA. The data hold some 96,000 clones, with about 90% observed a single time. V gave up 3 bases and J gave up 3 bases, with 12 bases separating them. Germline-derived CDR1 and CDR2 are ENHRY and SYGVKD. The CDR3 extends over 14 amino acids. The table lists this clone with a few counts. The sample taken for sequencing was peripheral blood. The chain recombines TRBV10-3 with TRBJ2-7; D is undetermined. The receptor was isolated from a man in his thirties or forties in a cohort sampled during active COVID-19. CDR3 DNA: TGTGCCATCAGTGAATCGAGCGCACTCTACGAGCAGTACTTC. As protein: CAISESSALYEQYF.